Each of the 20 T cell receptor beta chains below was sequenced from the same sample in a study of shared clonotypes between healthy human individuals. Sequencing used immunoSEQ multiplex PCR; TCRdb keeps in-frame clones, though not all of them. The sample includes roughly 2.4 million clones, 95% of them seen just once. The source material was naive CD4+ T cells sorted from blood. Documented subset: CD45RA+ positively selected. These receptors were obtained from a man between 18 and 29 years old in good health.

The CDR3 region is CASTGDRGQLGEQYF. The CDR3 nucleotides read TGTGCCAGCACCGGTGACAGGGGGCAATTGGGCGAGCAGTACTTC. The chain couples TRBV27 to TRBJ2-7; 10 bases line up with TRBD1. CDR3 length: 15 amino acids. CDR1 and CDR2 (germline): MNHEY, SMNVEV (reference sequence). The junction had 12 bases not matched to a gene; V was cut back by 7 bases and J by 6 bases.

This clone has just one count. V gene TRBV30 combines with J gene TRBJ1-1, with D possibly matching TRBD1 (5 bases). Trimming removed 5 bases at V and 0 bases at J, with 7 bases between. Germline CDR1 and CDR2: GTSNPN and SVGIG (reference sequence). The CDR3 consists of 12 residues. The chain's CDR3 is CAWDRMNTEAFF. The CDR3, as DNA: TGTGCCTGGGACAGAATGAACACTGAAGCTTTCTTT.

The chain employs TRBV10-3 and TRBJ2-7; 7 bases fit TRBD1. Germline trimming cut 6 bases from V and 7 bases from J; bases unmatched to any gene: 6. Looked up from germline, CDR1 is ENHRY and CDR2 is SYGVKD. The CDR3 has 12 residues. The CDR3 loop is CAISVGGSEQYF. The CDR3 nucleotides read TGTGCCATCAGCGTAGGGGGCAGTGAGCAGTACTTC.

The rearrangement uses TRBV19 and TRBJ2-7, with 8 bases aligning to TRBD2. CDR1 LNHDA and CDR2 SQIVND come from the germline V gene (reference sequence). CDR3 length: 15 residues. Trimming took 1 base from V and 1 from J; bases not matched to a gene: 3. The CDR3 is CASSIGSSGSYEQYF. Written as DNA, the CDR3 is TGTGCCAGTAGTATAGGTTCTAGCGGGTCCTACGAGCAGTACTTC.

This clone was counted a few times. The chain joins TRBV5-1 to TRBJ2-2, with D tentatively TRBD1 or TRBD2 (6 bases each). CDR1 and CDR2 (germline): SGHRS, YFSETQ. The V end lost 4 bases, the J end lost 4 bases, and 14 bases lay between the germline ends. The CDR3 consists of 15 residues. This CDR3 reads CASSKGGPSTGELFF. The CDR3 coding sequence is TGCGCCAGCAGCAAAGGGGGGCCGAGCACCGGGGAGCTGTTTTTT. Full variable domain (rest looked up from reference TRBV5-1 and TRBJ2-2): KAGVTQTPRYLIKTRGQQVTLSCSPISGHRSVSWYQQTPGQGLQFLFEYFSETQRNKGNFPGRFSGRQFSNSRSEMNVSTLELGDSALYLCASSKGGPSTGELFFGEGSRLTVL.

This chain joins TRBV25-1 and TRBJ1-1; D is unclear. Between the trimmed V and J ends, which lost 3 bases and 1 base, there was a span of 6 bases. This CDR3 has 13 residues. From germline, CDR1 is MGHDK and CDR2 SYGVNS. The CDR3 reads CASSDLSNTEAFF. The CDR3 DNA is TGTGCCAGCAGTGATCTATCGAACACTGAAGCTTTCTTT.

The CDR3 DNA follows: TGTGCCAGCAGTGCTTCACCCAGCGGGGGCAACTACAATGAGCAGTTCTTC. Its translation: CASSASPSGGNYNEQFF. The chain has TRBV6-7 and TRBJ2-1; 8 bases map to TRBD2. TRBV6-7 is an open reading frame whose function is uncertain. V lost 5 bases to trimming and J lost 3 bases; unmatched junction nucleotides: 12. The CDR3 totals 17 residues.

This chain links TRBV5-1 with TRBJ1-2; 9 bases align to TRBD1. Germline assignment: CDR1 SGHRS and CDR2 YFSETQ. Germline trimming cut 4 bases from V and 7 bases from J; bases unmatched to any gene: 5. There are 13 residues in the CDR3. The CDR3 DNA is TGCGCCAGCAGCGTTGGACAGGGGTTTGGCTACACCTTC. This translates into CASSVGQGFGYTF.

This chain uses TRBV7-8 with TRBJ1-1; D unresolved. With 3 bases removed from V and 4 bases from J, the gap between germline ends came to 12 bases. Germline values: CDR1 SGHVS, CDR2 FQNEAQ. The CDR3 has 14 residues. CDR3 nucleotides: TGTGCCAGCAGCTTGGCTTCGGTTACCACTGAAGCTTTCTTT. Translated: CASSLASVTTEAFF.

The chain uses TRBV30 and TRBJ1-1; 7 bases are shared with TRBD1. Germline V gene sequence: CDR1 GTSNPN, CDR2 SVGIG (reference sequence). V shed 3 bases and J 1 base; nucleotides not matched to a gene: 5. There are 14 residues in the CDR3. CDR3 protein: CAWRGQSSNTEAFF. The CDR3 DNA reads TGTGCCTGGAGGGGACAGAGTTCGAACACTGAAGCTTTCTTT.

The table lists this clone with a few counts. CDR3 sequence (DNA): TGCAGCGTTGAACGCAGCTTGAACACTGAAGCTTTCTTT. Amino acids: CSVERSLNTEAFF. The chain combines TRBV29-1 with TRBJ1-1; D is ambiguous. Trimming pared 2 bases from V and 0 bases from J, leaving 7 bases between. Germline CDR1 SQVTM, CDR2 ANQGSEA. The CDR3 is 13 amino acids. Variable domain in full (rest from reference TRBV29-1 and TRBJ1-1): SAVISQKPSRDICQRGTSLTIQCQVDSQVTMMFWYRQQPGQSLTLIATANQGSEATYESGFVIDKFPISRPNLTFSTLTVSNMSPEDSSIYLCSVERSLNTEAFFGQGTRLTVV.

The chain combines TRBV28 with TRBJ2-5, with D unresolved. V lost 6 bases and J 3 bases, leaving 5 bases between the germline ends. The CDR3 contains 11 residues. The germline gives CDR1 MDHEN, CDR2 SYDVKM. CDR3 coding DNA: TGTGCCAGCAGCCTTAAAGAGACCCAGTACTTC. As protein: CASSLKETQYF.

This rearrangement joins TRBV11-2 to TRBJ2-3; 8 bases agree with TRBD2. Germline CDR1 SGHAT, CDR2 FQNNGV. The length of the CDR3 is 16 residues. The junction had 8 bases not matched to a gene; V was cut back by 6 bases and J by 0 bases. This CDR3 reads CASSTFPGGSTDTQYF. DNA of the CDR3: TGTGCCAGCAGTACCTTCCCGGGAGGGAGCACAGATACGCAGTATTTT.

The chain is built from TRBV19 and TRBJ2-5; D is possibly TRBD1 (5 bases). Trimming pared 5 bases from V and 4 bases from J, leaving 14 bases between. The CDR3 length is 14 residues. CDR1 is LNHDA, CDR2 SQIVND, per germline (reference sequence). The chain's CDR3 is CASSPPWGAETQYF. The CDR3 region has the DNA TGTGCCAGTAGTCCCCCTTGGGGCGCAGAGACCCAGTACTTC.

The V call is TRBV2, the J call TRBJ2-1, with 8 bases that match TRBD2. This CDR3 contains 16 residues. Trimming cost V 4 bases and J 4 bases; bases outside gene matches: 9. Germline-derived CDR1 and CDR2 are SNHLY and FYNNEI. CDR3 sequence (DNA): TGTGCCAGCAGTGTCCGGGGAGCGGGGGCGTACAATGAGCAGTTCTTC. Translation gives CASSVRGAGAYNEQFF.

As concerns this clone: Other DNA sequences of this sample code for an identical CDR3. The rearrangement uses TRBV6-1 and TRBJ2-7; unclear D gene. This CDR3 comprises 13 residues. V was clipped by 5 bases and J by 0 bases, with 8 bases between them. Germline CDR1 MNHNS, CDR2 SASEGT. The CDR3 here is CASSLTPSYEQYF. CDR3 in DNA: TGTGCCAGCAGTCTAACTCCCTCCTACGAGCAGTACTTC.

The chain recombines TRBV30 with TRBJ1-2, with TRBD1 identical over 9 bases. The CDR3 totals 12 residues. The germline V gene has CDR1 GTSNPN and CDR2 SVGIG (reference sequence). The trim removed 4 bases at V and 8 bases at J, leaving 5 bases unmatched. This chain's CDR3 is CAWTGDREGYTF. CDR3 bases: TGTGCCTGGACCGGGGACAGGGAAGGCTACACCTTC.

The rearrangement joins TRBV28 to TRBJ2-7, with D possibly matching TRBD2 (5 bases). This CDR3 is built from 14 residues. V was clipped by 6 bases and J by 1 base, with 13 bases between them. From germline, CDR1 is MDHEN and CDR2 SYDVKM. CDR3 protein: CASRSGLISYEQYF. CDR3 coding DNA: TGTGCCAGCAGATCAGGACTGATTTCCTACGAGCAGTACTTC.

V usage is TRBV18 and J usage is TRBJ2-3; D gene unclear. V was pared by 2 bases and J by 5 bases, with 5 bases between. CDR3 size: 12 residues. Germline V CDR1 and CDR2: KGHSH, LQKENI. The CDR3 is CASSPVVDTQYF. CDR3 sequence (DNA): TGTGCCAGCTCACCAGTGGTAGATACGCAGTATTTT.

CDR3 in amino acids: CASSLNWANTGELFF. The CDR3 coding sequence is TGTGCCAGCAGCTTGAACTGGGCGAACACCGGGGAGCTGTTTTTT. The chain links TRBV5-6 to TRBJ2-2, with D unclear. Germline V gene sequence: CDR1 SGHDT, CDR2 YYEEEE. The ends were cut back, 1 base at V and 0 bases at J, with 7 bases in the middle. The CDR3 has 15 amino acids.